This T cell receptor beta chain appears in the sequencing data of a study of cytomegalovirus exposure and HLA in healthy donors. The germline gives CDR1 MDHEN, CDR2 SYDVKM. The length of the CDR3 is 13 residues. V dropped 4 bases and J dropped 3 bases, with 8 bases sitting between them. Researchers ran the PCR with 60 Vbeta and 13 Jbeta primers. Profiling relied on immunoSEQ multiplex PCR, and the TCRdb table lists in-frame clones only, not all of them. The sample has 65,000 to 85,000 clones; roughly 80% are singletons. This clonotype was sampled from a middle-aged woman in good health and CMV-seropositive. This chain connects TRBV28 to TRBJ2-3; possibly TRBD2 for D (6 bases). The source material was PBMCs. CDR3 bases: TGTGCCAGCAGTTCCGGGACTACAGATACGCAGTATTTT. It encodes CASSSGTTDTQYF.